This T cell receptor (beta chain) comes out of a study of human versus mouse CDR3 diversity and MHC coevolution. This clone has more than one count but fewer than ten. CDR3 length: 11 residues. Germline CDR1 is SEHNR and CDR2 is FQNEAQ (reference sequence). Trimming left V 5 bases short and J 11 bases short, with 12 bases between. Data came from immunoSEQ multiplex PCR; TCRdb stores just in-frame clones and leaves some out. The sample contains more than 60,000 clones, under 95% of which appear only once. What was sequenced was naive CD4+ T cells from blood. Specified subset: CD45RO-negative CD62L-positive naive CD4 T cells. This chain connects TRBV7-9 to TRBJ1-1; possible D gene TRBD1, 5 bases. The sequence was obtained from a person aged 30-70 years in good health. The CDR3 is CASSPTEGAFF. The CDR3 coding sequence is TGTGCCAGCAGCCCTACGGAGGGGGCTTTCTTT.